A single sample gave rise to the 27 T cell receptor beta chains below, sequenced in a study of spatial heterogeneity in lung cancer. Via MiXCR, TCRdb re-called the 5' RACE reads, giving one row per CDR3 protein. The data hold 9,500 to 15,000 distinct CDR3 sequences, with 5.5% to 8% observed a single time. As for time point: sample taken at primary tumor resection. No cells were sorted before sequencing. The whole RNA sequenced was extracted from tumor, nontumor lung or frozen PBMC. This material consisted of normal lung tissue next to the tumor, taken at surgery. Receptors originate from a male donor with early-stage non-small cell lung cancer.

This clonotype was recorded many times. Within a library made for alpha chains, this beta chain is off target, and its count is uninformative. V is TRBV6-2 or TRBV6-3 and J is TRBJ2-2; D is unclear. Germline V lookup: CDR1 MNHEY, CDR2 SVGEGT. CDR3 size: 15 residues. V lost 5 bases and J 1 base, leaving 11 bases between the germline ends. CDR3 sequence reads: CASSPDGRNTGELFF. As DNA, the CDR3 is TGTGCCAGCAGTCCCGACGGAAGGAACACCGGGGAGCTGTTTTTT.

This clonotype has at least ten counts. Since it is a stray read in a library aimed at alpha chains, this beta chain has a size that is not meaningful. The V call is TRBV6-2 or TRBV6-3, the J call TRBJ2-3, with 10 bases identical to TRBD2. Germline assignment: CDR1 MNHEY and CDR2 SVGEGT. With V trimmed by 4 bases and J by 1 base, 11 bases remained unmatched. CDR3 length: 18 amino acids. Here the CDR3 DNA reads TGTGCCAGCAGTTCGGGGAGCGGGAGGGAGTCCGGCACAGATACGCAGTATTTT. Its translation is CASSSGSGRESGTDTQYF.

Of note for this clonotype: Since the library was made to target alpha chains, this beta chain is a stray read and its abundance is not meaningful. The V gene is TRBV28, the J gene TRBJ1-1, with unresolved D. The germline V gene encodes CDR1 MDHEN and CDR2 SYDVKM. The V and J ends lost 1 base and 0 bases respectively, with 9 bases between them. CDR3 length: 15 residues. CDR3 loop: CASSLLQSMNTEAFF. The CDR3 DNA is TGTGCCAGCAGTTTATTACAGTCCATGAACACTGAAGCTTTCTTT.

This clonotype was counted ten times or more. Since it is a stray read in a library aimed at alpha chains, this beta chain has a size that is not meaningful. CDR3 sequence: CSVAGTSGSYEQYF. The CDR3, as DNA: TGCAGCGTTGCCGGGACTAGCGGTTCCTACGAGCAGTACTTC. V is TRBV29-1 and J is TRBJ2-7; 11 bases are shared with TRBD2. Germline V gene sequence: CDR1 SQVTM, CDR2 ANQGSEA. This CDR3 is 14 amino acids long. Trimming at V came to 4 bases and at J to 1 base, leaving 3 bases not matched to a gene.

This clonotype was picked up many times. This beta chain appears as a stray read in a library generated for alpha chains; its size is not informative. The CDR3 protein is CASSFQGANEQYF. CDR3 bases: TGCGCCAGCAGCTTCCAGGGGGCAAACGAGCAGTACTTC. This chain connects TRBV5-1 to TRBJ2-7, with 8 bases aligning to TRBD1. The CDR3 extends over 13 amino acids. Germline CDR1 is SGHRS and CDR2 is YFSETQ. With V trimmed by 2 bases and J by 5 bases, 3 bases remained unmatched.

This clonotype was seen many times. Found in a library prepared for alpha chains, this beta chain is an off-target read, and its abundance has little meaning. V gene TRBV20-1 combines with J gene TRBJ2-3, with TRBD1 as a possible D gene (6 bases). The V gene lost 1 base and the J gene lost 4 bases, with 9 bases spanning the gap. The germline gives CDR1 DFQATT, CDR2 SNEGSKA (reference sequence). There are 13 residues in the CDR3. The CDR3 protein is CSARVSGADTQYF. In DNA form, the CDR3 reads TGCAGTGCTAGAGTATCAGGGGCAGATACGCAGTATTTT.

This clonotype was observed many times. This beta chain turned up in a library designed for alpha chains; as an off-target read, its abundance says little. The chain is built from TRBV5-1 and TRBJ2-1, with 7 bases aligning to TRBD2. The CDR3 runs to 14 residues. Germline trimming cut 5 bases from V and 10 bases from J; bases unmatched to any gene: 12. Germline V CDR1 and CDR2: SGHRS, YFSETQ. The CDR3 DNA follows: TGCGCCAGCAGGTTATCCCCTCAGCGGGAAGAGCAGTTCTTC. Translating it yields CASRLSPQREEQFF.

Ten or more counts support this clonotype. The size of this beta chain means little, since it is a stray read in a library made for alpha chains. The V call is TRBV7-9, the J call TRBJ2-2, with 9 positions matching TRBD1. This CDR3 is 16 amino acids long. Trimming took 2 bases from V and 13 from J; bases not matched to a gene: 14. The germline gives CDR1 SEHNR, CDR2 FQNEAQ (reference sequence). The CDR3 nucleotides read TGTGCCAGCAGCTTATCAACAGGGGGCCCACTAGGTCCGCTGTTTTTT. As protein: CASSLSTGGPLGPLFF.

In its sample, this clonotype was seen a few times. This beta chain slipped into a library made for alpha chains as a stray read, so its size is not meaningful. In nucleotides, the CDR3 is TGTGCCAGCAGCTTCCATGGATTCAATCAGCCCCAGCATTTT. It encodes CASSFHGFNQPQHF. The V and J genes are TRBV13 and TRBJ1-5, with D unclear. Looked up from germline, CDR1 is PRHDT and CDR2 is FYEKMQ (reference sequence). CDR3 size: 14 residues. Trimming took off 3 bases at V and 3 bases at J, with 9 bases between the two ends.

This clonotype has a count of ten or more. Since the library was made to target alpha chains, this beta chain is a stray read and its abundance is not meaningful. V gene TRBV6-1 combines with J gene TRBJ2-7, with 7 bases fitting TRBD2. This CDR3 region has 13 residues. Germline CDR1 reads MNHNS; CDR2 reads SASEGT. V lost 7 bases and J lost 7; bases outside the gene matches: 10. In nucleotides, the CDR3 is TGTGCCAGCACCTTTCGGGAGGTCCATGAGCAGTACTTC. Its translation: CASTFREVHEQYF.

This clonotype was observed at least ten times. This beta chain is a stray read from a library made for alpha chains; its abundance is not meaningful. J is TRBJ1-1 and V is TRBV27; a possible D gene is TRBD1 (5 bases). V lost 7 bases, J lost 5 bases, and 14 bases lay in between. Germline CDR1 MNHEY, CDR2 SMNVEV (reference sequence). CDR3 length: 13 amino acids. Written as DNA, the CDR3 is TGTGCCAGCAACCGGGACGAAGGGACTGAAGCTTTCTTT. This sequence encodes CASNRDEGTEAFF.

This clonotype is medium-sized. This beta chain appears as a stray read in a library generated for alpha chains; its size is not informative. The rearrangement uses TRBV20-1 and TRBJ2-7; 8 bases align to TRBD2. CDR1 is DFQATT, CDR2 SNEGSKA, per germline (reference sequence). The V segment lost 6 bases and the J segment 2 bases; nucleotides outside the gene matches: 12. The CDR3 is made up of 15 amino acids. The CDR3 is CSASQGLADTYEQYF. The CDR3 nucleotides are TGCAGTGCGAGTCAAGGACTAGCAGATACCTACGAGCAGTACTTC.

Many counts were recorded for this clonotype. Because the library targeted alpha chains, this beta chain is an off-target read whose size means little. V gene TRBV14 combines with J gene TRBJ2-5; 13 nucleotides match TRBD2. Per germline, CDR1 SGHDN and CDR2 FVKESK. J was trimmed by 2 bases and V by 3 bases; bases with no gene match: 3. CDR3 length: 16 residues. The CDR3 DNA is TGTGCCAGCAGCCACTGGACTAGCGGGAGACAAGAGACCCAGTACTTC. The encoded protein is CASSHWTSGRQETQYF.

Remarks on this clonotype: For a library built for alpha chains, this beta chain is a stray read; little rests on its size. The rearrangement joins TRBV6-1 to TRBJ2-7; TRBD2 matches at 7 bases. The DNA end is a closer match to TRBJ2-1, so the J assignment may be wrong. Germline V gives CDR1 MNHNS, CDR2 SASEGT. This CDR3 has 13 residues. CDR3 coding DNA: TGTGCCAGCAGTGGATTGGGGGACTACGAGCAGTTCTTC. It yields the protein CASSGLGDYEQFF.

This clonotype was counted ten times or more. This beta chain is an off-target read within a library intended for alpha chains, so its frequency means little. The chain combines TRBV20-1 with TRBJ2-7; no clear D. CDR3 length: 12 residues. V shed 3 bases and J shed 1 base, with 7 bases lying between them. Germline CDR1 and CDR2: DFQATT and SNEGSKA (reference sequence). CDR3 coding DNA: TGCAGTGCTAGTTCCTGGTCCTACGAGCAGTACTTC. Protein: CSASSWSYEQYF.

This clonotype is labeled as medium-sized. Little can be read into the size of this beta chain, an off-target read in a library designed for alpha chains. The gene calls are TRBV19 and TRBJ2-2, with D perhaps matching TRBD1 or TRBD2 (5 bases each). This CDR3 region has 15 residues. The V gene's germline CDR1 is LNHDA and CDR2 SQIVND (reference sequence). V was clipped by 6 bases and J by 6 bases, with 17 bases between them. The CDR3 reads CASRPQGMEAGELFF. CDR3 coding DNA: TGTGCCAGTAGGCCGCAGGGTATGGAGGCCGGGGAGCTGTTTTTT.

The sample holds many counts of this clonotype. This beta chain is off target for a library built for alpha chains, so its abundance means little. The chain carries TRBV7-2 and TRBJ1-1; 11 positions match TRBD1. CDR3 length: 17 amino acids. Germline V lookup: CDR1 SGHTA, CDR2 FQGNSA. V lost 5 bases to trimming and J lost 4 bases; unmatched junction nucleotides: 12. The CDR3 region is CASSPAGTGGRSTEAFF. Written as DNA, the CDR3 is TGTGCCAGCAGCCCAGCCGGGACAGGGGGACGGAGCACTGAAGCTTTCTTT.

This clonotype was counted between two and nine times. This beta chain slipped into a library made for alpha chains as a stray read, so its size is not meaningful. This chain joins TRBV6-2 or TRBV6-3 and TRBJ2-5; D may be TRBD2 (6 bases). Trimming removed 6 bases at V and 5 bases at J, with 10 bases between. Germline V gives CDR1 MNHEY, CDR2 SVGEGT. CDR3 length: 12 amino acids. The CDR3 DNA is TGTGCCAGCAGGCGGGGTGGCGAGACCCAGTACTTC. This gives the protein CASRRGGETQYF.

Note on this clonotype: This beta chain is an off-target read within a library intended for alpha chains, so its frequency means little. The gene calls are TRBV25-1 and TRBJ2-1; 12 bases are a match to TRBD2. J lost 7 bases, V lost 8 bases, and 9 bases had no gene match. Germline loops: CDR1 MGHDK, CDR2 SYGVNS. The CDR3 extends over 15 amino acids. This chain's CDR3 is CASGTSGLQRNEQFF. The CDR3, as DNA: TGTGCCAGCGGGACTAGCGGGCTCCAACGGAATGAGCAGTTCTTC. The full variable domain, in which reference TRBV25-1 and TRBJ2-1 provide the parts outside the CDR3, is EADIYQTPRYLVIGTGKKITLECSQTMGHDKMYWYQQDPGMELHLIHYSYGVNSTEKGDLSSESTVSRIRTEHFPLTLESARPSHTSQYLCASGTSGLQRNEQFFGPGTRLTVL.

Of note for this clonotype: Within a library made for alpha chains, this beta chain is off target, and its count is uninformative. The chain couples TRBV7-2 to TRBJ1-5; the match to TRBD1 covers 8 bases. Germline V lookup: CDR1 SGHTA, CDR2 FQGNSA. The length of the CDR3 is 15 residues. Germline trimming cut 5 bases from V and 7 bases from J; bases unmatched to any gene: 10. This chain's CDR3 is CASSPPTGAEQPQHF. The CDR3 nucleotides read TGTGCCAGCAGCCCCCCGACAGGGGCAGAACAGCCCCAGCATTTT.

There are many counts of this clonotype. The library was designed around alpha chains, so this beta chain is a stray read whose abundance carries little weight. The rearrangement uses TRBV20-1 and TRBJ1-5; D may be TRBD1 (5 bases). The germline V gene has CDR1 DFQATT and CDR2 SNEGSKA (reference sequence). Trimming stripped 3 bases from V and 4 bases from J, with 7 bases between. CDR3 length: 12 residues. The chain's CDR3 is CSASGGNQPQHF. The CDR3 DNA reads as TGCAGTGCTAGCGGGGGAAATCAGCCCCAGCATTTT.

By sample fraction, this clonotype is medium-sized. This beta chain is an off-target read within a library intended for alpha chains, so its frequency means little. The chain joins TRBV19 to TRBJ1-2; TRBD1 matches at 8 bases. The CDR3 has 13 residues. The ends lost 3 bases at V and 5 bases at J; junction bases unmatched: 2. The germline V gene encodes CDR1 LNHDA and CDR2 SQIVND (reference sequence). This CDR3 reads CASSMNRGYGYTF. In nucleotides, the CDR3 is TGTGCCAGTAGTATGAACAGGGGGTATGGCTACACCTTC.

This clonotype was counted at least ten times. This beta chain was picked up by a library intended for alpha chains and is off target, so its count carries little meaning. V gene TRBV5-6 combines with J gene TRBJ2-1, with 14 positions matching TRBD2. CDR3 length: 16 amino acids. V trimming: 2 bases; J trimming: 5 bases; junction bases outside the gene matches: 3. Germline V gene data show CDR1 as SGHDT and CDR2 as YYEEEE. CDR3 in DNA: TGTGCCAGCAGCTTCCCGACTAGCGGGAGGGACAATGAGCAGTTCTTC. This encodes CASSFPTSGRDNEQFF.

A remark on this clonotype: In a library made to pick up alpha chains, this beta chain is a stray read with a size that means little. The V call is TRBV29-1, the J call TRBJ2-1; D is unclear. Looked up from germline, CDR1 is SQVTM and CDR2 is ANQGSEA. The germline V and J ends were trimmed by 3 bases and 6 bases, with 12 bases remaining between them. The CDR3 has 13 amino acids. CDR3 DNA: TGCAGCGTTGACGCCCCCGGTCGCAATGAGCAGTTCTTC. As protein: CSVDAPGRNEQFF.

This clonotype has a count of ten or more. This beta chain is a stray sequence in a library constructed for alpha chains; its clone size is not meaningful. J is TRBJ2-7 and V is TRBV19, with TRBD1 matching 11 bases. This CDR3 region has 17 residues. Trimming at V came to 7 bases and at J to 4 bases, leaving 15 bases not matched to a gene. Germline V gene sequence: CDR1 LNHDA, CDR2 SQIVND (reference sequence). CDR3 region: CASTLYHRGTGGYEQYF. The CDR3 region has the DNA TGTGCCAGTACCCTCTACCACCGTGGGACAGGGGGATACGAGCAGTACTTC. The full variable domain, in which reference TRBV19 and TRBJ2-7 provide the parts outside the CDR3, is DGGITQSPKYLFRKEGQNVTLSCEQNLNHDAMYWYRQDPGQGLRLIYYSQIVNDFQKGDIAEGYSVSREKKESFPLTVTSAQKNPTAFYLCASTLYHRGTGGYEQYFGPGTRLTVT.

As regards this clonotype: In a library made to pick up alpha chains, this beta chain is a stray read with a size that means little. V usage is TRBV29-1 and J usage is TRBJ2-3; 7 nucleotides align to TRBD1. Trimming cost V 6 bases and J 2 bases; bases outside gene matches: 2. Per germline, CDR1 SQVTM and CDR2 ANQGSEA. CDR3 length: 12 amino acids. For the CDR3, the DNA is TGCAGCGTAGGGACAGACACAGATACGCAGTATTTT. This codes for CSVGTDTDTQYF.

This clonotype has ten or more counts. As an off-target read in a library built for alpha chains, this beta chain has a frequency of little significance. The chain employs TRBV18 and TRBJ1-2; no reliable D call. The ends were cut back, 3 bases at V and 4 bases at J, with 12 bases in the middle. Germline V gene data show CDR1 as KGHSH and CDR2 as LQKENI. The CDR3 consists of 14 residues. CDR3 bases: TGTGCCAGCTCACCCCAGGATTGGGGCTATGGCTACACCTTC. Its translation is CASSPQDWGYGYTF.